This record looks at one TCR beta chain sequence and its context. Authors' methods: The authors estimated nucleated cell counts from reference gene primer amplification. Sequenced by immunoSEQ multiplex PCR; TCRdb stores in-frame clones only, minus some. That table is the source of V, J and clone size, and D and trimming were worked out from the DNA. The sample contains around 400,000 clones, about 87% of which appear only once. The sample belongs to a study of blood T cell repertoires in COVID-19. Study at large: The cDNA or gDNA used as material had been derived from T cells, B-cell-depleted T cells, or PBMCs.

The CDR3 has 14 amino acids. Germline CDR1 reads SNHLY; CDR2 reads FYNNEI. The J segment lost 0 bases and the V segment lost 7 bases, leaving 5 bases of the junction unmatched. Seattle-derived patients entered the study during active infection and were followed longitudinally. This TCR was recovered from an older woman with COVID-19, enrolled during active disease. J is TRBJ2-7 and V is TRBV2; 8 bases line up with TRBD1. The sample was peripheral blood. DNA for the CDR3: TGTGCCAGCAAAGAACAGGGGGTCTCCTACGAGCAGTACTTC. Residues: CASKEQGVSYEQYF.